The T cell receptor beta chain under discussion was sequenced for a study of T-cell memory formation after mild COVID-19. TCRdb reanalysed the 5' RACE reads using MiXCR and keeps one entry per CDR3 protein. The table records 150,000 to 200,000 distinct CDR3 sequences, around a tenth of them present only once. Study-level points and caveats: The study found contracting CD4+ clones mainly in CM and EM and contracting CD8+ clones in EMRA.

On this clonotype: As yet, its antigen is unknown.

This receptor was taken from a man aged 18 to 29 who had mild COVID-19 (a few samples of this study predate the infection). Cell type and time point are not known. Sequencing was carried out using PBMCs or a T cell subset sorted from them (not recorded which).

In DNA form, the CDR3 reads TGCGCCAGCAGCCGAGGAGTCATGAACACTGAAGCTTTCTTT. As protein: CASSRGVMNTEAFF. The chain recombines TRBV5-1 with TRBJ1-1; D is undetermined. V was clipped by 4 bases and J by 0 bases, with 10 bases between them. The CDR3 contains 14 residues. Germline CDR1 reads SGHRS; CDR2 reads YFSETQ.